The source of this T cell receptor beta chain is a study of human T cells and chemical hapten exposure. TCRdb analysed the RACE reads with MiXCR anew, one entry per CDR3 protein. The table has tens of thousands of distinct CDR3 sequences, approximately 9.3% seen once. V lost 3 bases to trimming and J lost 8 bases; unmatched junction nucleotides: 5. This CDR3 comprises 14 residues. Noted time point: patch test 1, 2 weeks after DPC sensitization. The treatment was: therapeutic diphenylcyclopropenone sensitization with weekly scalp DPC. Total RNA was extracted from unfractionated whole blood. In its sample, this clonotype was seen many times.

The rearrangement links TRBV12-3 or TRBV12-4 to TRBJ2-1; TRBD2 matches at 9 bases. The sequencing here drew on whole blood, taken in connection with sensitization to the hapten diphenylcyclopropenone (DPC). The source of this sequence is a woman aged 40 to 55 with alopecia areata. Some clones in this sample may be carry-over from other donors' samples. CDR3 in DNA: TGTGCCAGCAGTTTGCGGGGGGGCCGGGATGAGCAGTTCTTC. This codes for CASSLRGGRDEQFF.